A selection of T cell receptor beta chains follows, all from one sample in a study of T-cell memory formation after mild COVID-19. One entry per CDR3 protein, called by TCRdb with MiXCR from the 5' RACE reads. This table has around 530,000 distinct CDR3 sequences, 20% to 25% appearing once. Sample: PBMCs or a T cell subset sorted from them (not recorded which). The receptors originated from an adult woman who had mild COVID-19 (a few samples of this study predate the infection). Cell type and time point are not known. The CDR3 runs from the conserved cysteine through the conserved F or W. A D gene is named only where the DNA matches it firmly. A clone size is listed for some rows: how often the clone was seen (once, few, many), or a class if it is expanded.

D gene | J gene | V gene | CDR3 length | clone size | CDR3 protein | CDR3 DNA
TRBD1 | TRBJ1-2 | TRBV7-9 | 14 | once | CASSLTRQGEGYTF | TGTGCCAGCAGCTTAACAAGACAGGGAGAAGGCTACACCTTC
NA | TRBJ1-1 | TRBV5-5 | 16 | NA | CASSWNSGPLQTEAFF | TGTGCCAGCAGCTGGAATTCCGGGCCCCTCCAGACTGAAGCTTTCTTT
NA | TRBJ1-1 | TRBV30 | 10 | NA | CAWSVRVAFF | TGTGCCTGGAGTGTAAGAGTAGCTTTCTTT
NA | TRBJ2-7 | TRBV7-6 | 16 | NA | CASSLGVRADSYEQYF | TGTGCCAGCAGCTTAGGAGTCAGGGCAGACTCCTACGAGCAGTACTTC
NA | TRBJ2-1 | TRBV12-3/TRBV12-4 | 13 | many | CASSLGGYNEQFF | TGCGCCAGCAGCTTGGGCGGGTACAATGAGCAGTTCTTC
NA | TRBJ2-7 | TRBV19 | 15 | NA | CASSIRKTLTYEQYF | TGTGCCAGTAGTATCAGGAAGACCCTTACCTACGAGCAGTACTTC
TRBD1 | TRBJ2-1 | TRBV9 | 15 | NA | CASSIGTGGLYEQFF | TGTGCCAGCAGCATCGGAACAGGGGGGTTGTATGAGCAGTTCTTC
NA | TRBJ1-5 | TRBV20-1 | 16 | NA | CSARDGQSYPSQPQHF | TGCAGTGCTAGAGACGGACAATCCTATCCATCACAGCCCCAGCATTTT
TRBD2 | TRBJ2-1 | TRBV7-9 | 18 | few | CASSFGTSGFRSYNEQFF | TGTGCCAGCAGCTTCGGGACTAGCGGGTTCCGGTCCTACAATGAGCAGTTCTTC
NA | TRBJ1-6 | TRBV20-1 | 16 | NA | CSARDLSVTYNSPLHF | TGCAGTGCTAGAGATCTCTCAGTGACCTATAATTCACCCCTCCACTTT
TRBD2 | TRBJ2-1 | TRBV5-1 | 15 | NA | CASSLSLAVNNEQFF | TGCGCCAGCAGCTTATCACTAGCGGTGAACAATGAGCAGTTCTTC
NA | TRBJ2-7 | TRBV12-3/TRBV12-4 | 14 | few | CASSLYRGDYEQYF | TGTGCCAGCAGTTTGTATCGCGGGGACTACGAGCAGTACTTC
NA | TRBJ2-1 | TRBV3-1 | 14 | NA | CASSQAGSYNEQFF | TGTGCCAGCAGCCAAGCGGGTTCCTACAATGAGCAGTTCTTC
NA | TRBJ1-6 | TRBV2 | 14 | NA | CASRDLNYNSPLHF | TGTGCCAGCAGGGACCTAAACTATAATTCACCCCTCCACTTT
NA | TRBJ2-7 | TRBV9 | 15 | few | CASSLAAGFSYEQYF | TGTGCCAGCAGCCTGGCGGCGGGGTTCTCCTACGAGCAGTACTTC
TRBD2 | TRBJ2-2 | TRBV7-3 | 16 | NA | CASSSLAGLNTGELFF | TGTGCCAGCAGCTCCTTAGCGGGGCTGAACACCGGGGAGCTGTTTTTT
TRBD2 | TRBJ2-3 | TRBV7-8 | 16 | NA | CASSPGWRGDTDTQYF | TGTGCCAGCAGCCCAGGGTGGCGGGGGGACACAGATACGCAGTATTTT
NA | TRBJ2-2 | TRBV5-1 | 16 | many | CASSLLESGGTGELFF | TGCGCCAGCAGCTTACTTGAGTCCGGGGGCACCGGGGAGCTGTTTTTT
NA | TRBJ2-7 | TRBV24-1 | 12 | NA | CAFECRGSEQYF | TGTGCCTTCGAGTGCAGGGGTTCCGAGCAGTACTTC
NA | TRBJ1-5 | TRBV7-2 | 13 | few | CASSLAGFKPQHF | TGTGCCAGCAGCTTAGCTGGGTTCAAGCCCCAGCATTTT
TRBD1 | TRBJ2-5 | TRBV18 | 13 | many | CASSPGQEETQYF | TGTGCCAGCTCACCCGGACAGGAAGAGACCCAGTACTTC
NA | TRBJ2-7 | TRBV4-3 | 13 | many | CASSQAPQNEQYF | TGCGCCAGCAGCCAAGCCCCACAGAACGAGCAGTACTTC
NA | TRBJ1-5 | TRBV6-2/TRBV6-3 | 14 | NA | CATSNSQMDQPQHF | TGTGCCACTTCGAACAGCCAAATGGATCAGCCCCAGCATTTT
NA | TRBJ2-1 | TRBV14 | 15 | NA | CASSNVGDVYNEQFF | TGTGCCAGCAGTAATGTCGGGGACGTCTACAATGAGCAGTTCTTC
TRBD2 | TRBJ2-1 | TRBV24-1 | 15 | few | CATSDLAGAGNEQFF | TGTGCCACCAGTGATTTAGCGGGAGCAGGCAATGAGCAGTTCTTC
TRBD1 | TRBJ2-6 | TRBV27 | 18 | few | CASSLYGTANPGANVLTF | TGTGCCAGCAGTTTATATGGGACAGCGAACCCTGGGGCCAACGTCCTGACTTTC
TRBD1 | TRBJ2-7 | TRBV5-6 | 14 | few | CASSWRQGSYEQYF | TGTGCCAGCAGCTGGAGACAGGGCTCCTACGAGCAGTACTTC
NA | TRBJ1-1 | TRBV9 | 15 | NA | CASSVGGALNTEAFF | TGTGCCAGCAGCGTAGGTGGGGCACTGAACACTGAAGCTTTCTTT
TRBD1 | TRBJ1-4 | TRBV5-1 | 15 | NA | CASSFRGQGNEKLFF | TGCGCCAGCAGCTTCCGGGGACAGGGGAATGAAAAACTGTTTTTT